This TCR beta chain stems from a study of shared clonotypes between healthy human individuals. The naive CD8 population came from CD45RO-negative cells selected for CCR7, without terminally differentiated effector memory CD45RA+ cells. The CDR3 extends over 16 amino acids. Germline CDR1 SGHNT, CDR2 YYREEE (reference sequence). Trimming took 4 bases from V and 7 from J; bases not matched to a gene: 10. The protocol was immunoSEQ multiplex PCR, while the TCRdb copy is restricted to in-frame clones and leaves out a portion. The table records around 1,900,000 clones, 85% to 95% of them present only once.

This sequence was found in a man between 18 and 29 years old in good health. Some clones in this sample may be carry-over from other donors' samples. Source material: naive CD8+ T cells from PBMCs. The V gene is TRBV5-4, the J gene TRBJ2-7, with 14 bases fitting TRBD2. The CDR3 nucleotides read TGTGCCAGCAGCCTGGCGGGACTAGCGGGGGAGAGGGAGCAGTACTTC. Residues: CASSLAGLAGEREQYF.